This TCR beta chain emerged from a study of blood T cell repertoires in COVID-19 (dated by TCRdb to 2018 to 2020). Looking at the study overall: Samples covering the acute and convalescent phases of COVID-19 were provided by collaborators in the United States, Italy and Spain. HLA class I and class II types, where available, came from metadata supplied by the sample provider rather than from assay-based typing. Sample metadata almost always included a de-identified subject ID, COVID-19 status, age in years and sex. Subjects who had been exposed to COVID-19, were actively infected with it, or had recovered from it provided the deeply sampled blood TCRbeta repertoires that made up the dataset. The repertoires were released in a freely available public database meant as a resource for research on the immune response to SARS-CoV-2. The material from the prospective study consisted of cDNA or gDNA derived from T cells, B-cell-depleted T cells, or PBMCs. The samples were drawn from the first 160 participants of the ongoing ImmuneRACE study and from 1,254 subjects provided by 6 global collaborators. The full study reports these points: The amount of clinical and demographic metadata varied by source and participant and was provided uncurated.

The immunoSEQ Assay, a bias-controlled multiplex PCR, was used to amplify TCRbeta CDR3 regions from genomic DNA. Turning to the authors' computational methods: The number of nucleated cells in each sample was estimated by amplification of reference gene primers within the assay. Sequence reads were collapsed and filtered to measure the absolute abundance of every unique TCRbeta CDR3 rearrangement. For each sample, productive Simpson clonality was calculated as the square root of Simpson's diversity index across productive rearrangements. TCRdb took this table from immuneACCESS and kept in-frame rearrangements with V and J called. Such tables lack part of the clones; where checked against another copy, unresolved V genes explain under half of the gap, and the rest is unexplained. V and J calls plus clone size are reproduced from that table; the DNA served to infer D and trimming. This sample gives some 210,000 clones in total; around 90% of them show up just once. The leading ten clones occupy 10% of the sample.

Looking up the germline V gene yields CDR1 KGHDR and CDR2 SFDVKD. The trim is 8 bases for V and 6 bases for J, with a gap of 13 bases between the germline ends. Including cysteine and phenylalanine, the CDR3 has 12 amino acids. The entry retains the CDR3 DNA only, 36 bases that are in frame from base 1. Participants in the prospective study were enrolled through a virtual design, were aged roughly 18 to 100 years, and lived in approximately 25 United States geographic areas. Cohort assignment in the prospective study relied on participant-reported clinical history from a screening survey and a study questionnaire. In the prospective study, whole blood, serum and a nasopharyngeal or oropharyngeal swab were collected from each participant by mobile phlebotomists. Additional blood draws and questionnaires over an approximately two-month period could optionally be provided by prospective study participants. Blood samples from the prospective study were shipped frozen or at room temperature prior to DNA extraction.

Turning to this clone: This clone's antigen is unknown. One base away there is no much larger clone; base qualities are not given.

This TCR derives from a man between 18 and 35 years old with acute COVID-19. The chain was built from TRBV24-1 and TRBJ2-7; possibly the D gene is TRBD2, per 5 matching bases. Sequencing input: PBMCs or T cells enriched from blood (not recorded which). The DNA is TGTGCCACCATTGCACGGGAAATCGAGCAGTACTTC. It translates as CATIAREIEQYF.